This T cell receptor beta chain was captured by sequencing in a study of T cell repertoires in cytomegalovirus infection (dated by TCRdb to between 2018 and 2021). About the investigation overall: The peptide stimulations were aimed at well-studied HLA-B-restricted epitopes as well as recently identified HLA-C-restricted CMV epitopes, whose presentation resists viral immunomodulation. Donor HLA type was relevant to the analysis, as public TCR beta signatures indicated carriage of CMV infection together with the matching HLA type. Findings and caveats that apply to the study as a whole: Carriers of CMV infection plus the relevant HLA type were discriminated by the cumulative frequency of public TCR beta family members in the study cohort and in an independent 352-donor cohort. The ex vivo response was dominated by HLA-C-restricted CMV-specific TCR beta clonotypes, which also provided the single most frequent clonotype in two of eight donors.

The data were produced on an Illumina HiSeq 1500. Using fastp at Q25 and MiXCR, TCRdb reprocessed the public reads and kept productive beta chains. Each entry merges the rows of one CDR3 protein and shows their most common DNA and genes. This sample gives about 85,000 distinct CDR3 sequences in total; approximately 45% of them show up just once. The ten most abundant clones make up 90% to 95% of the sample. V is cut by 3 bases and J by 4 bases, and the space between the germline ends is 12 bases. CDR1 and CDR2 are read off the germline V gene (reference sequence) as MNHEY and SMNVEV. The CDR3 has 14 amino acids, counting the end cysteine and phenylalanine. Only the CDR3 DNA is retained, 42 bases long and in frame from the first base. Sample treatment or condition, as interpreted from the label and publication: in vitro stimulation with specific CMV peptide epitopes to enrich CMV-specific T cells. This clonotype turned up a few times. Its antigen target is currently unknown. Per-nucleotide qualities are absent, and no much larger clonotype sits a single base away.

The receptor was isolated from a human donor in good health (CMV status not recorded). Some clones in this sample may be carry-over from other donors' samples. Source: CD8+ T cells from cultured PBMCs, taken from culture after CMV antigen stimulation. The rearranged segments are TRBV27 and TRBJ1-2; the D segment cannot be called with confidence. The CDR3 in this case is CASSFAGRPYGYTF. The DNA sequence follows: TGTGCCAGCAGTTTCGCCGGACGGCCCTATGGCTACACCTTC.